This is a list of T cell receptor beta chains from one sample in a study of T cell repertoires in cytomegalovirus infection. Using its own MiXCR run on the reads, TCRdb lists one record per CDR3 protein. The data contain 69,000 or so distinct CDR3 sequences, about 29% of them singletons. The antigens these receptors bind are not known. The material sequenced was CD8+ T cells from cultured PBMCs, taken from culture after CMV antigen stimulation. The receptor source for this set is a human donor in good health (CMV status not recorded). Some clones in this sample may be carry-over from other donors' samples. Both conserved end residues are part of each CDR3. The D gene is left open where the match is weak. Size tells how often a clone was seen (once, few, many) or the class of an expanded clone, and some rows leave it out.

>-|TRBV13|TRBJ2-1|14|-
CASSSGGSYNEQFF
TGTGCCAGCAGCTCCGGGGGCTCCTACAATGAGCAGTTCTTC
>TRBD2|TRBV7-6|TRBJ2-7|15|few
CASSPSGGSSYEQYF
TGTGCCAGCAGCCCCTCGGGGGGGAGCTCCTACGAGCAGTACTTC
>-|TRBV11-2|TRBJ1-5|16|-
CAGSHGAGLRNQPQHF
TGTGCCGGCAGCCATGGGGCAGGATTACGCAATCAGCCCCAGCATTTT
>-|TRBV4-3|TRBJ1-3|16|few
CASSQTGRPSGNTIYF
TGCGCCAGCAGCCAAACGGGGCGCCCCTCTGGAAACACCATATATTTT
>-|TRBV7-2|TRBJ2-7|12|many
CASRSDGLEQYF
TGTGCCAGCAGATCCGACGGCCTGGAGCAGTACTTC
>-|TRBV4-1|TRBJ1-1|15|few
CASSRNDRQNTEAFF
TGCGCCAGCAGCCGAAACGACAGACAGAACACTGAAGCTTTCTTT
>-|TRBV14|TRBJ1-1|10|-
CASSQEGAFF
TGTGCCAGCAGCCAAGAGGGTGCTTTCTTT
>-|TRBV27|TRBJ1-5|13|many
CASSLQMNQPQHF
TGTGCCAGCAGTTTACAGATGAATCAGCCCCAGCATTTT
>TRBD1|TRBV12-5|TRBJ1-6|17|many
CASGPGQGSSYNSPLHF
TGTGCTAGTGGACCGGGACAGGGTTCCTCCTATAATTCACCCCTCCACTTT
>-|TRBV11-2|TRBJ1-4|15|-
CASSLIRPVNEKLFF
TGTGCCAGCAGCTTAATCAGGCCGGTCAATGAAAAACTGTTTTTT
>-|TRBV5-1|TRBJ2-7|15|-
CASSLPVIGVYEQYF
TGCGCCAGCAGCTTGCCGGTCATCGGGGTCTACGAGCAGTACTTC
>-|TRBV29-1|TRBJ2-1|14|few
CSVDLPLRHNEQFF
TGCAGCGTAGATCTCCCGCTCCGTCACAATGAGCAGTTCTTC
>TRBD1|TRBV7-6|TRBJ2-7|14|few
CASSMGDRGYEQYF
TGTGCCAGCAGCATGGGGGACAGGGGATACGAGCAGTACTTC
>TRBD1|TRBV20-1|TRBJ2-1|14|-
CSGVGTGEYNEQFF
TGCAGTGGGGTGGGGACAGGGGAATACAATGAGCAGTTCTTC
>-|TRBV6-2/TRBV6-3|TRBJ2-4|15|-
CASRDGGLAKNIQYF
TGTGCCAGCAGGGACGGGGGCCTAGCCAAAAACATTCAGTACTTC
>TRBD2|TRBV4-1|TRBJ2-1|16|few
CASSQEGGEGRNEQFF
TGCGCCAGCAGCCAAGAAGGCGGGGAGGGCCGCAATGAGCAGTTCTTC
>TRBD1|TRBV7-6|TRBJ2-7|15|many
CASSPQRTGSYEQYF
TGTGCCAGCAGCCCTCAACGGACAGGGAGCTACGAGCAGTACTTC
>TRBD1|TRBV28|TRBJ2-1|15|few
CASSPDRGTHNEQFF
TGTGCCAGCAGTCCTGACAGGGGGACACACAATGAGCAGTTCTTC
>-|TRBV5-1|TRBJ2-1|11|few
CASATANEQFF
TGCGCCAGCGCGACGGCGAATGAGCAGTTCTTC
>-|TRBV11-2|TRBJ1-1|14|-
CASSLALQYTEAFF
TGTGCCAGCAGCTTAGCTCTGCAATACACTGAAGCTTTCTTT
>-|TRBV20-1|TRBJ2-7|15|-
CSARDRDSATYEQYF
TGCAGTGCTAGAGATAGGGATTCGGCGACCTACGAGCAGTACTTC
>TRBD1|TRBV7-6|TRBJ1-4|17|-
CASSFPTGAVGQEKLFF
TGTGCCAGCAGCTTTCCGACAGGGGCAGTCGGACAAGAAAAACTGTTTTTT
>-|TRBV3-1|TRBJ2-7|13|few
CASSRGGLYEQYF
TGTGCCAGCAGCCGCGGGGGCCTCTACGAGCAGTACTTC
>-|TRBV11-2|TRBJ1-5|13|few
CASSRQSNQPQHF
TGTGCCAGCAGCCGCCAGAGCAATCAGCCCCAGCATTTT
>TRBD1|TRBV4-3|TRBJ1-6|14|many
CASSEGQDNSPLHF
TGCGCCAGCAGTGAAGGACAGGATAATTCACCCCTCCACTTT
>TRBD2|TRBV5-1|TRBJ2-1|16|many
CASSLDLAGGGNEQFF
TGCGCCAGCAGCTTGGACTTAGCGGGAGGGGGCAATGAGCAGTTCTTC
>-|TRBV27|TRBJ1-1|14|-
CASSSGVRNTEAFF
TGTGCCAGCAGTTCAGGGGTCCGGAACACTGAAGCTTTCTTT
>TRBD1|TRBV13|TRBJ2-7|16|-
CASSSPERGLGREQYF
TGTGCCAGCAGCTCCCCGGAAAGGGGGCTGGGGCGCGAGCAGTACTTC
>TRBD1|TRBV6-1|TRBJ2-7|15|few
CASSSRDRGPYEQYF
TGTGCCAGCAGTTCCCGGGACAGGGGTCCCTACGAGCAGTACTTC
>-|TRBV6-2/TRBV6-3|TRBJ2-1|20|few
CASSYGGCGGAPSSYNEQFF
TGTGCCAGCAGTTACGGTGGGTGCGGGGGCGCCCCTAGCTCCTACAATGAGCAGTTCTTC
>TRBD2|TRBV12-3/TRBV12-4|TRBJ2-5|14|-
CASGITAGIETQYF
TGTGCCAGCGGAATAACAGCGGGGATTGAGACCCAGTACTTC
>TRBD1|TRBV4-1|TRBJ2-7|14|-
CASSYGTGLYEQYF
TGCGCCAGCAGCTACGGGACAGGGCTCTACGAGCAGTACTTC